One and the same sample provided the 14 T cell receptor beta chains below, sequenced in a study of blood T cell repertoires in COVID-19 (dated by TCRdb to about 2020). Library method: the immunoSEQ multiplex PCR assay. TCRdb carries this immuneACCESS record with in-frame sequences only. Its versions omit some clonotypes, under half of them owing to an unresolved V gene in the studies checked, with the rest unexplained. Recorded for this sample are about 150,000 clones; 83% of them occurred a single time. Roughly a fifth of the sample belongs to the ten largest clones. The sample consisted of peripheral blood. Receptor source: a woman in her 70s who had recovered from COVID-19.

The chain combines TRBV11-2 with TRBJ2-6, with D possibly matching TRBD2 (6 bases). The CDR3 length is 18 residues. Germline V gene lookup returns CDR1 SGHAT and CDR2 FQNNGV. V lost 5 bases, J lost 2 bases, and 19 bases lay in between. CDR3 sequence: CASSRRGTSQAGANVLTF. CDR3 sequence (DNA): TGTGCCAGCAGCCGCCGGGGGACCTCGCAGGCTGGGGCCAACGTCCTGACTTTC.

This clone has a single count. The CDR3 here is CASRLAGGRNTGELFF. As DNA, the CDR3 is TGCGCCAGCCGACTAGCGGGAGGCCGGAACACCGGGGAGCTGTTTTTT. The chain is built from TRBV5-1 and TRBJ2-2, with TRBD2 matching 13 bases. V lost 7 bases to trimming and J lost 1 base; unmatched junction nucleotides: 4. Germline V gene sequence: CDR1 SGHRS, CDR2 YFSETQ. CDR3 length: 16 amino acids. The full variable domain, rest sourced from reference TRBV5-1 and TRBJ2-2, is KAGVTQTPRYLIKTRGQQVTLSCSPISGHRSVSWYQQTPGQGLQFLFEYFSETQRNKGNFPGRFSGRQFSNSRSEMNVSTLELGDSALYLCASRLAGGRNTGELFFGEGSRLTVL.

This chain uses TRBV14 with TRBJ2-3, with 8 bases that match TRBD2. Trimming at V came to 1 base and at J to 10 bases, leaving 7 bases not matched to a gene. The germline gives CDR1 SGHDN, CDR2 FVKESK. CDR3 length equals 14 residues. CDR3 sequence reads: CASSQAGGPPAQYF. The DNA of the CDR3 is TGTGCCAGCAGCCAAGCGGGGGGGCCCCCTGCGCAGTATTTT.

The chain is built from TRBV6-6 and TRBJ1-4; tentative D call: TRBD1 (6 bases). Trimming left V 1 base short and J 4 bases short, with 10 bases between. This CDR3 has 15 residues. Germline V CDR1 and CDR2: MNHNY, SVGAGI (reference sequence). The CDR3 spells CASSYWGGNNEKLFF. The CDR3 DNA follows: TGTGCCAGCAGTTACTGGGGGGGCAATAATGAAAAACTGTTTTTT.

The V and J genes are TRBV10-1 and TRBJ2-1; 8 nucleotides agree with TRBD1. V lost 4 bases to trimming and J lost 3 bases; unmatched junction nucleotides: 8. Germline V lookup: CDR1 WNHNN, CDR2 SYGVQD (reference sequence). The CDR3 extends over 16 amino acids. The CDR3 nucleotides are TGCGCCAGCAGTGGCCGGACAGGGACCCTCTACAATGAGCAGTTCTTC. Translating it yields CASSGRTGTLYNEQFF.

The rearrangement joins TRBV4-1 to TRBJ1-2; 9 bases line up with TRBD1. The junction had 9 bases not matched to a gene; V was cut back by 3 bases and J by 4 bases. The CDR3 consists of 16 residues. CDR1 MGHRA and CDR2 YSYEKL come from the germline V gene. The CDR3 reads CASSHPGQGTPYGYTF. In DNA, the CDR3 is TGCGCCAGCAGCCACCCCGGACAGGGGACTCCCTATGGCTACACCTTC.

The V and J genes are TRBV7-3 and TRBJ1-1; 11 bases are a match to TRBD1. Looked up from germline, CDR1 is SGHTA and CDR2 is FQGTGA. J was trimmed by 3 bases and V by 4 bases; bases with no gene match: 4. The CDR3 totals 15 residues. CDR3 amino acids: CASSSTGQGDTEAFF. Written as DNA, the CDR3 is TGTGCCAGCAGCTCCACGGGACAGGGGGACACTGAAGCTTTCTTT.

This rearrangement joins TRBV10-3 to TRBJ2-5; 7 positions agree with TRBD1. The CDR3 runs 16 residues. Trimming removed 2 bases from V and 1 base from J; junction bases left unmatched: 7. Germline V lookup: CDR1 ENHRY, CDR2 SYGVKD. The CDR3 sequence: CAISEPTTGAQETQYF. The CDR3 bases are TGTGCCATCAGTGAGCCGACCACAGGGGCCCAAGAGACCCAGTACTTC.

A few counts support this clone. The chain carries TRBV10-1 and TRBJ1-2, with a weak D call TRBD1 (5 bases). The V end lost 2 bases, the J end lost 6 bases, and 10 bases lay between the germline ends. Germline V gene data show CDR1 as WNHNN and CDR2 as SYGVQD (reference sequence). The CDR3 extends over 13 amino acids. CDR3: CASSEGREDGYTF. Written as DNA, the CDR3 is TGCGCCAGCAGTGAGGGCAGGGAAGATGGCTACACCTTC.

The rearrangement links TRBV9 to TRBJ2-7, with a weak D call TRBD1 (5 bases). V lost 6 bases to trimming and J lost 7 bases, with 17 bases between them. This CDR3 has 13 amino acids. Per germline, CDR1 SGDLS and CDR2 YYNGEE. The CDR3, as DNA: TGTGCCAGCAACCCTGGGGCTATGGGGGAGCAGTACTTC. Encoded protein: CASNPGAMGEQYF.

The CDR3 region is CASSPTGPNYGYTF. The CDR3 coding sequence is TGTGCCAGCAGCCCAACAGGGCCCAACTATGGCTACACCTTC. The rearrangement joins TRBV5-6 to TRBJ1-2, with D possibly TRBD1 on 6 matching bases. There are 14 residues in the CDR3. Germline V gives CDR1 SGHDT, CDR2 YYEEEE. V lost 4 bases and J lost 2, with 12 bases in between.

This clone showed up just once. The V and J genes are TRBV11-2 and TRBJ2-3; possibly TRBD2 for D (5 bases). The CDR3 is made up of 12 amino acids. V lost 5 bases and J lost 4, with 7 bases in between. Germline assignment: CDR1 SGHAT and CDR2 FQNNGV. CDR3 residues: CASSGAADTQYF. The CDR3 region has the DNA TGTGCCAGCAGCGGAGCGGCAGATACGCAGTATTTT.

V usage is TRBV28 and J usage is TRBJ2-3; TRBD2 matches 16 bases. The germline V gene encodes CDR1 MDHEN and CDR2 SYDVKM. V was clipped by 7 bases and J by 1 base; unmatched bases: 8. The CDR3 is made up of 18 amino acids. CDR3 protein: CASTIPGLAGGGTDTQYF. The CDR3 DNA is TGTGCCAGCACCATCCCGGGACTAGCGGGAGGGGGCACAGATACGCAGTATTTT.

The chain recombines TRBV11-2 with TRBJ2-7, with 8 bases lining up with TRBD2. Germline V gene lookup returns CDR1 SGHAT and CDR2 FQNNGV. CDR3 length equals 17 residues. The J segment lost 5 bases and the V segment lost 5 bases, leaving 17 bases of the junction unmatched. Written as DNA, the CDR3 is TGTGCCAGCAGCCACAAGTGGGGGCGGGAGGACTTGAACGAGCAGTACTTC. This sequence encodes CASSHKWGREDLNEQYF. The variable domain in full, with the rest retrieved from reference TRBV11-2 and TRBJ2-7, is EAGVAQSPRYKIIEKRQSVAFWCNPISGHATLYWYQQILGQGPKLLIQFQNNGVVDDSQLPKDRFSAERLKGVDSTLKIQPAKLEDSAVYLCASSHKWGREDLNEQYFGPGTRLTVT.